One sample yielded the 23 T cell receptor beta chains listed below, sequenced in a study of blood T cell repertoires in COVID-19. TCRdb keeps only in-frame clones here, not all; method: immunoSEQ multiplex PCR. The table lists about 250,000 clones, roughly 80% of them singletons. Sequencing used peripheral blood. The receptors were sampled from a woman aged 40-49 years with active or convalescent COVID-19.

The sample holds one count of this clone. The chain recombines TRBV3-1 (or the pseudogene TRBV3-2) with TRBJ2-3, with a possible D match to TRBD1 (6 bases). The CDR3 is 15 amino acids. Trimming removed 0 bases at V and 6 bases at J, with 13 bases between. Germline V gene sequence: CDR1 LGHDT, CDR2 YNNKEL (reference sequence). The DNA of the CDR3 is TGTGCCAGCAGCCAAGAGAGAACAGGGTTGGATACGCAGTATTTT. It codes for CASSQERTGLDTQYF.

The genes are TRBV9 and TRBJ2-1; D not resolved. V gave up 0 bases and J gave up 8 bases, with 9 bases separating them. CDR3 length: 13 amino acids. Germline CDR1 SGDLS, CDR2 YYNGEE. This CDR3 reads CASSVGLVDEQFF. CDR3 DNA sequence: TGTGCCAGCAGCGTAGGGCTCGTCGATGAGCAGTTCTTC. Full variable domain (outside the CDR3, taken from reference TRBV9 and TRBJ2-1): DSGVTQTPKHLITATGQRVTLRCSPRSGDLSVYWYQQSLDQGLQFLIQYYNGEERAKGNILERFSAQQFPDLHSELNLSSLELGDSALYFCASSVGLVDEQFFGPGTRLTVL.

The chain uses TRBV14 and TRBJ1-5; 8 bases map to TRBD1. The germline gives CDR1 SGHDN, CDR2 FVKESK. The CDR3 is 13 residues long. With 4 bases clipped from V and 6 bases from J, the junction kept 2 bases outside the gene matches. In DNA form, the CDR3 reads TGTGCCAGCAGCCCAGGGGGCAGTCAGCCCCAGCATTTT. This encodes CASSPGGSQPQHF.

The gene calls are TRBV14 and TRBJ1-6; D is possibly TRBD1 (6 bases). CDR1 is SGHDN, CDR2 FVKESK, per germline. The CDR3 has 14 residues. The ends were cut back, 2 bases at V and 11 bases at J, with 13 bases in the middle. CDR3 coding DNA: TGTGCCAGCAGCCAAACACAGGGAGGGGCACCCCTCCACTTT. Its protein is CASSQTQGGAPLHF.

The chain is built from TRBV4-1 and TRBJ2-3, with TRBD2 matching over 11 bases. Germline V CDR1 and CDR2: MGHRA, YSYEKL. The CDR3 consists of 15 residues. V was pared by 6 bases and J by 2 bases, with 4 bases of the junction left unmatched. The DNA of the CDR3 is TGCGCCAGCAGTCCGGGACTAGCGGTCACAGATACGCAGTATTTT. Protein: CASSPGLAVTDTQYF.

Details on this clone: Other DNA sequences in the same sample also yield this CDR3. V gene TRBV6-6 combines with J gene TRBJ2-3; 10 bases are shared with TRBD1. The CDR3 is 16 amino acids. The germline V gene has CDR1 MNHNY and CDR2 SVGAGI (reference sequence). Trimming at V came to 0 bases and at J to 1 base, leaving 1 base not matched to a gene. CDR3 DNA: TGTGCCAGCAGTTACTCAGGGACAGGGGGCACAGATACGCAGTATTTT. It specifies CASSYSGTGGTDTQYF.

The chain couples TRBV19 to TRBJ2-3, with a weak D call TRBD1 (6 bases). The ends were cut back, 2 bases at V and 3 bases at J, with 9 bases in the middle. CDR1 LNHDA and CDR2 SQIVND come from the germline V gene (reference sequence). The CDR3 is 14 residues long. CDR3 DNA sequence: TGTGCCAGTAGTATATCTAGGGGGACAGATACGCAGTATTTT. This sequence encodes CASSISRGTDTQYF.

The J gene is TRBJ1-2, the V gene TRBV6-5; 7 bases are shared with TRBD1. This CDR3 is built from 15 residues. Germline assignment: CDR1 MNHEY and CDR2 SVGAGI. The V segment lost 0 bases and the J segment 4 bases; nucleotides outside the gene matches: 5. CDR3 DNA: TGTGCCAGCAGTTACTCGACTCAGGGGGTCTATGGCTACACCTTC. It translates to CASSYSTQGVYGYTF.

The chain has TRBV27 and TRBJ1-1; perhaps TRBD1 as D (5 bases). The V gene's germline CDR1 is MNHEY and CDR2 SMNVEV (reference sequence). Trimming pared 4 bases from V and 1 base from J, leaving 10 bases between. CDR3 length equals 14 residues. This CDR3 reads CASSSPGWNTEAFF. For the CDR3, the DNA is TGTGCCAGCAGTTCCCCAGGGTGGAACACTGAAGCTTTCTTT.

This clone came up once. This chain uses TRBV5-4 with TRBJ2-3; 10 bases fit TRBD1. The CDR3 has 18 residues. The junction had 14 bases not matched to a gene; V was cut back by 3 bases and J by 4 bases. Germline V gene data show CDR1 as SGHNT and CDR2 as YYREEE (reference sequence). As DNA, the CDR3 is TGTGCCAGCAGCTCTCCTCCACTCGGGACAGGGGCGGCAGATACGCAGTATTTT. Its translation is CASSSPPLGTGAADTQYF.

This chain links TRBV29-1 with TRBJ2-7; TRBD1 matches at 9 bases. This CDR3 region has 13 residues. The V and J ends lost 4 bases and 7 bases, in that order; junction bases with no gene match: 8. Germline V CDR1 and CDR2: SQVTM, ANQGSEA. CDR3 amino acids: CSVVRTGVGEQYF. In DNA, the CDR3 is TGCAGCGTTGTCAGGACAGGGGTTGGGGAGCAGTACTTC.

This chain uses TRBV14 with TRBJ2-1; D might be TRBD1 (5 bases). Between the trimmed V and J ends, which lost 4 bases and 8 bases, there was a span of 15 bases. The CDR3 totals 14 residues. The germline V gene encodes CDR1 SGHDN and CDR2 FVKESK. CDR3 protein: CASSLRQLDDEQFF. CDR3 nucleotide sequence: TGTGCCAGCAGCCTGCGACAGCTAGACGATGAGCAGTTCTTC.

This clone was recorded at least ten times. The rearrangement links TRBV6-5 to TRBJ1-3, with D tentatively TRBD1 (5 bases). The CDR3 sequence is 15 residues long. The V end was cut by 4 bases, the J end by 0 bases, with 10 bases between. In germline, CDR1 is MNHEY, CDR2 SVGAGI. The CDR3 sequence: CASSSGLYSGNTIYF. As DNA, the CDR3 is TGTGCCAGCAGTTCAGGGTTGTACTCTGGAAACACCATATATTTT.

CDR3 sequence: CASSLAAMDRASGNTIYF. Here the CDR3 DNA reads TGCGCCAGCAGCTTGGCTGCGATGGACAGGGCATCTGGAAACACCATATATTTT. The V and J genes are TRBV5-1 and TRBJ1-3, with 8 bases identical to TRBD1. From germline, CDR1 is SGHRS and CDR2 YFSETQ. The CDR3 totals 18 residues. Trimming removed 0 bases from V and 1 base from J; junction bases left unmatched: 9.

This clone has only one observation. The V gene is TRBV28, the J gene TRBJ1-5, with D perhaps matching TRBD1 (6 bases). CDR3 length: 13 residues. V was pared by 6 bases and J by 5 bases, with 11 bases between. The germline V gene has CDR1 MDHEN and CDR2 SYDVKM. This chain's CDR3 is CASRDSPYQPQHF. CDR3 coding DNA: TGTGCCAGCAGGGACAGTCCATATCAGCCCCAGCATTTT.

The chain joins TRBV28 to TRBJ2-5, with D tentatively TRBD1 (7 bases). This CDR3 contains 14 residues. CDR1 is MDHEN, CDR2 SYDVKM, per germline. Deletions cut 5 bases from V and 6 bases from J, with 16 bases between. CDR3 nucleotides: TGTGCCAGCAGTAAACAGGGGAGGTTTCAGACCCAGTACTTC. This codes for CASSKQGRFQTQYF.

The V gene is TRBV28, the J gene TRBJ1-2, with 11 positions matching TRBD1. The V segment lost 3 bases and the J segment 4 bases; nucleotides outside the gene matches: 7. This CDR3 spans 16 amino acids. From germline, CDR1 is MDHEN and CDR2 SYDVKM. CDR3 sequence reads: CASSLPGQGVIYGYTF. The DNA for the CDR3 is TGTGCCAGCAGTTTGCCGGGACAGGGGGTGATCTATGGCTACACCTTC.

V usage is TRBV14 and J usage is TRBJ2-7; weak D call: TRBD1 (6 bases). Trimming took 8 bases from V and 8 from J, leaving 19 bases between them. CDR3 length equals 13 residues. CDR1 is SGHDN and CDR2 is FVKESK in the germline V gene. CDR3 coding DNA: TGTGCCAGCGGGGACACCGGGGCTACGAAGCAGTACTTC. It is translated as CASGDTGATKQYF.

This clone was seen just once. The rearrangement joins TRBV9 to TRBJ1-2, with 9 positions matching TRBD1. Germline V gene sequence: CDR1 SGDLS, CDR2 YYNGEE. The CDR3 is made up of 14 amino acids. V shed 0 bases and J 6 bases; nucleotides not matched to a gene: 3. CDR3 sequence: CASSVAGTGHGYTF. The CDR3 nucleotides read TGTGCCAGCAGCGTAGCGGGGACAGGGCATGGCTACACCTTC.

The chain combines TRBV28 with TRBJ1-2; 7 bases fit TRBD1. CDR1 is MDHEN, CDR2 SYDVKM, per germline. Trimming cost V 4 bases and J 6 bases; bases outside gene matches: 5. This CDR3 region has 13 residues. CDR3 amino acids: CASSSQGFDGYTF. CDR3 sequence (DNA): TGTGCCAGCAGTTCACAGGGGTTTGATGGCTACACCTTC.

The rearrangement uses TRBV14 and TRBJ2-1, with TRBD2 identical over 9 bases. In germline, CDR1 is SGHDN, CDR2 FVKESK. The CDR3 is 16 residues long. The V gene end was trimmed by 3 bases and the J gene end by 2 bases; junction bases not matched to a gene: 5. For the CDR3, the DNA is TGTGCCAGCAGCCACCAAGCGGGGGGAACCTACAATGAGCAGTTCTTC. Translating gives CASSHQAGGTYNEQFF.

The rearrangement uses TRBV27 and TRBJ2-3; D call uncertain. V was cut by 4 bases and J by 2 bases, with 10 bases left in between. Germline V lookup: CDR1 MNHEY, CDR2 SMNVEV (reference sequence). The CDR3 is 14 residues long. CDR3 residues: CASSYAAITDTQYF. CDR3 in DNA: TGTGCCAGCAGTTACGCCGCTATCACAGATACGCAGTATTTT.

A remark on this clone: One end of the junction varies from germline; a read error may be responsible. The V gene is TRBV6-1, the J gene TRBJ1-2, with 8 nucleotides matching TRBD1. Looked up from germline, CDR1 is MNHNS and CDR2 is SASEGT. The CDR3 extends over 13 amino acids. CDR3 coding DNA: TGTGCCAGCAGTGAAGGAGGCAGGGGGCTATTTTTGTTC. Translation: CASSEGGRGLFLF.